This TCR beta chain was identified in a study of cytomegalovirus exposure and HLA in healthy donors. In the PCR, 60 Vbeta and 13 Jbeta primers were used. Sequencing used immunoSEQ multiplex PCR; TCRdb keeps in-frame clones, though not all of them. Of about 85,000 clones listed, under 85% are singletons. This clonotype was sampled from a boy aged 10-17 years in good health and CMV-seronegative. Input material: PBMCs.

The CDR3 loop reads CAISDDRRSSGNTIYF. CDR3 coding DNA: TGTGCCATCAGCGATGACAGGCGAAGCTCTGGAAACACCATATATTTT. The chain uses TRBV10-3 and TRBJ1-3, with D maybe TRBD1 (6 bases). The germline gives CDR1 ENHRY, CDR2 SYGVKD. Trimming took 6 bases from V and 0 from J, leaving 15 bases between them. The CDR3 runs 16 residues.